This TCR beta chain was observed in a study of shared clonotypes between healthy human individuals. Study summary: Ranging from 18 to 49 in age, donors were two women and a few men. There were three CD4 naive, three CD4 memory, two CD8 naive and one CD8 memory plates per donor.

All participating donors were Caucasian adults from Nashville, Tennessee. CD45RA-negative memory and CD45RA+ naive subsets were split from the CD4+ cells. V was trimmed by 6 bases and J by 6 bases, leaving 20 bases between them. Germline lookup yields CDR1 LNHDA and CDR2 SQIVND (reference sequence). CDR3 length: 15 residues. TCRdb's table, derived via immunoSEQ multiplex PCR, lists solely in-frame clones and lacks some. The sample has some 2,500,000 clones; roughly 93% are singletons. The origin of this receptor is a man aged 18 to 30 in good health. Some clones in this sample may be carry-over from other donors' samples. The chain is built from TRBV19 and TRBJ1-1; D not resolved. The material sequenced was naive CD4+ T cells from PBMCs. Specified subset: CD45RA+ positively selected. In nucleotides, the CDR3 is TGTGCCAGTAGAATCGGGCCAGGAGCCAACCCTGAAGCTTTCTTT. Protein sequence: CASRIGPGANPEAFF.